What follows are 26 T cell receptor beta chains derived from one specimen sequenced in a study of T cells in women clearing cervical HPV infection. The assay was immunoSEQ multiplex PCR, and TCRdb's table has in-frame clones only and misses some. The table lists over 10,000 clones. Sequencing input: blood buffy coat. These receptors were taken from a woman between 18 and 70 years old with a cervical HPV16 infection that either progressed to CIN3+ or cleared (not recorded which).

About this clone itself: The CDR3 is cut off 3 residues early in the read; its end comes from the germline J gene. This chain joins TRBV5-1 and TRBJ1-1; no definite D call. This CDR3 is 14 amino acids long. The germline CDR1 and CDR2 sequences are SGHRS and YFSETQ. V shed 5 bases and J shed 1 base, with 12 bases lying between them. The CDR3 DNA, read in part, is TGCGCCAGCAGAGTCAACAACAGGAACACTGAA. Translated: CASRVNNRNTE. The full CDR3 protein reads CASRVNNRNTEAFF.

To note about this clone: The read halts 3 residues ahead of the CDR3 end, with the missing end drawn from the germline J gene. This chain joins TRBV29-1 and TRBJ2-2; no reliable D call. This CDR3 contains 14 residues. Trimming cost V 7 bases and J 6 bases, with 18 bases left between them. The germline V gene has CDR1 SQVTM and CDR2 ANQGSEA. The CDR3 sequence is CSAPHPERPGELFF. The sequenced CDR3 bases are TGCAGCGCCCCCCATCCTGAGCGCCCCGGGGAG.

Concerning this clone: The missing CDR3 end, 3 residues past where the read stops, is filled in from the germline J gene. The V call is TRBV6-4, the J call TRBJ2-2; maybe TRBD1 (5 bases). CDR3 length equals 13 residues. Per germline, CDR1 MRHNA and CDR2 SNTAGT. With 2 bases removed from V and 4 bases from J, the gap between germline ends came to 5 bases. The sequenced part of the CDR3 DNA is TGTGCCAGCAGTGACAGGGGCACCGGGGAG. It codes for CASSDRGTGE. The whole CDR3 is CASSDRGTGELFF.

A remark on this clone: The CDR3 end falls 3 residues outside the read, so it is completed with the germline J gene. The chain carries TRBV7-9 and TRBJ1-2, with 10 bases lining up with TRBD1. The CDR3 extends over 15 amino acids. Looked up from germline, CDR1 is SEHNR and CDR2 is FQNEAQ (reference sequence). CDR3 DNA, as far as it was read: TGTGCCAGCAGCCACCGTCTGGGACAGGGGTACGAC. This encodes CASSHRLGQGYD. The CDR3 in full is CASSHRLGQGYDYTF.

On this clone: The read finishes 3 residues shy of the CDR3 end, and the germline J gene is used to complete it. V and J are TRBV5-6 and TRBJ2-7, with D hard to call. Germline V gives CDR1 SGHDT, CDR2 YYEEEE. This CDR3 region has 11 residues. V dropped 3 bases and J dropped 4 bases, with 5 bases sitting between them. CDR3 protein: CASSYGYEQYF. CDR3 bases read: TGTGCCAGCAGCTACGGTTACGAG.

Remarks on this clone: The CDR3 extends 3 residues past the end of the read, so its final part is completed from the germline J gene. The genes are TRBV10-2 and TRBJ1-5; a possible D gene is TRBD1 (6 bases). This CDR3 is built from 16 residues. Per germline, CDR1 WSHSY and CDR2 SAAADI. Trimming took 2 bases from V and 4 from J, leaving 15 bases between them. CDR3 residues: CASSEAFRGRNQPQHF. CDR3 bases read: TGCGCCAGCAGTGAGGCCTTCAGGGGCCGTAATCAGCCC.

On this clone itself: The read halts 3 residues ahead of the CDR3 end, with the missing end drawn from the germline J gene. This chain joins TRBV30 and TRBJ1-2; D remains unclear. This CDR3 has 12 amino acids. Trimming removed 2 bases at V and 2 bases at J, with 6 bases between. Germline V CDR1 and CDR2: GTSNPN, SVGIG (reference sequence). The CDR3 spells CAWSPTNYGYTF. The sequenced CDR3 bases are TGTGCCTGGAGTCCGACAAACTATGGC.

Comments on this clone: The read is 3 residues too short to cover the CDR3 end, so that end is filled in from the germline J gene. The V gene is TRBV11-1, the J gene TRBJ1-6; tentatively, D is TRBD1 (5 bases). CDR1 is SGHAT and CDR2 is FQDESV in the germline V gene (reference sequence). The CDR3 contains 15 residues. The CDR3 spells CASSLAVNPGNTLHF. The sequenced part of the CDR3 DNA is TGTGCCAGCAGCTTAGCCGTAAATCCAGGGAATACC.

On this clone itself: The read halts 3 residues ahead of the CDR3 end, with the missing end drawn from the germline J gene. The chain carries TRBV7-3 and TRBJ2-1; 8 bases are shared with TRBD2. Germline CDR1 SGHTA, CDR2 FQGTGA. Trimming at V came to 5 bases and at J to 8 bases, leaving 11 bases not matched to a gene. This CDR3 has 15 amino acids. The sequenced part of the CDR3 DNA is TGTGCCAGCAGCCTAGCGGGTGGGGGATTCGATGAG. Its translation is CASSLAGGGFDE. The full CDR3 is CASSLAGGGFDEQFF.

With regard to this clone: The CDR3 end lies 3 residues beyond the end of the read and is filled in from the germline J gene. V and J are TRBV11-2 and TRBJ2-5, with TRBD2 as a possible D gene (5 bases). Germline CDR1 is SGHAT and CDR2 is FQNNGV. V was trimmed by 5 bases and J by 4 bases, leaving 17 bases between them. CDR3 size: 15 residues. CDR3 bases read: TGTGCCAGCAGCGCAGGCCCGCTAGCTGCAGAGACC. As protein: CASSAGPLAAET. The full CDR3 is CASSAGPLAAETQYF.

Turning to this clone: The read falls 3 residues short of the CDR3 end, and the missing part is taken from the germline J gene. J is TRBJ1-5 and V is TRBV27, with 7 bases lining up with TRBD1. V lost 2 bases, J lost 6 bases, and 7 bases stayed unmatched. CDR1 is MNHEY and CDR2 is SMNVEV in the germline V gene (reference sequence). The CDR3 covers 15 residues. This chain's CDR3 is CASSLRTGGTQPQHF. Incomplete CDR3 DNA: TGTGCCAGCAGTTTACGGACAGGCGGGACTCAGCCC.

The sequenced CDR3 bases are TGTGCCAGCCACCGGGACAGAGTAAGTTATAAA. Its protein product is CASHRDRVSYK. The whole CDR3 is CASHRDRVSYKAFF. J is TRBJ1-1 and V is TRBV2; 7 bases line up with TRBD1. The read ends 3 residues before the CDR3 terminus; that terminus is restored from the germline J gene. The CDR3 loop spans 14 amino acids. Germline CDR1 reads SNHLY; CDR2 reads FYNNEI.

The CDR3 loop reads CASSVAGQGNYGYTF. The sequenced part of the CDR3 DNA is TGTGCCAGCAGTGTAGCAGGACAGGGGAACTATGGC. The chain has TRBV6-1 and TRBJ1-2, with 9 bases identical to TRBD1. The observed sequence ends 3 residues before the CDR3 terminus, with the missing tail filled in from the germline J gene. The CDR3 runs to 15 residues. Germline CDR1 reads MNHNS; CDR2 reads SASEGT. V lost 4 bases to trimming and J lost 2 bases; unmatched junction nucleotides: 5.

For this clone: The observed sequence ends 3 residues before the CDR3 terminus, with the missing tail filled in from the germline J gene. The V call is TRBV19, the J call TRBJ2-3; tentatively, D is TRBD2 (6 bases). The CDR3 sequence is 18 residues long. From germline, CDR1 is LNHDA and CDR2 SQIVND (reference sequence). The germline V and J ends were trimmed by 8 bases and 2 bases, with 26 bases remaining between them. Here the CDR3 reads CASSQTLYLGGNTDTQYF. CDR3 bases read: TGTGCCAGTTCACAAACCCTCTATCTGGGGGGTAACACAGATACG.

To note about this clone: The CDR3 extends 3 residues past the end of the read, so its final part is completed from the germline J gene. The rearrangement uses TRBV7-2 and TRBJ1-6; 8 bases map to TRBD1. The CDR3 is made up of 16 amino acids. Losses at the gene ends were 0 bases for V and 8 bases for J; bases not matched to a gene: 6. Germline V gives CDR1 SGHTA, CDR2 FQGNSA. The CDR3 sequence: CASSLAGTGGYSPLHF. CDR3 DNA, as far as it was read: TGTGCCAGCAGCTTAGCGGGGACAGGAGGTTATTCACCC.

As concerns this clone: The sequenced fragment ends 3 residues before the CDR3 boundary, so the rest is inferred from the germline J gene. The rearrangement links TRBV4-2 to TRBJ1-1; possible D gene TRBD1, 5 bases. The CDR3 consists of 17 residues. CDR1 and CDR2 from the germline V gene are LGHNA and YNFKEQ. Trimming shortened V by 4 bases and J by 3 bases, and 21 bases separated the two germline ends. The sequenced CDR3 bases are TGTGCCAGCAGCCTTGAAAAATTTCGGGGGTCGTACACTGAA. Its translation: CASSLEKFRGSYTE. The full-length CDR3 reads as CASSLEKFRGSYTEAFF.

Comment on this clone: The read terminates 3 residues before the CDR3 end, so the remaining end is supplied by the germline J gene. The chain recombines TRBV20-1 with TRBJ2-5; 7 bases are shared with TRBD2. CDR1 is DFQATT, CDR2 SNEGSKA, per germline (reference sequence). The CDR3 consists of 13 residues. Trimming cost V 8 bases and J 3 bases; bases outside gene matches: 9. The sequenced CDR3 bases are TGCAGTACCTCTGGGGGGGGTGAAGAGACC. This codes for CSTSGGGEET. The entire CDR3 is CSTSGGGEETQYF.

About this clone: Read sequence stops 3 residues before the CDR3 end, and the germline J gene provides the missing end. V gene TRBV5-1 combines with J gene TRBJ2-3; 7 bases are a match to TRBD2. The CDR3 totals 17 residues. V trimming: 0 bases; J trimming: 4 bases; junction bases outside the gene matches: 11. From germline, CDR1 is SGHRS and CDR2 YFSETQ. CDR3 protein: CASSLGAGAGTPDTQYF. The part of the CDR3 DNA that was read is TGCGCCAGCAGCTTGGGCGCGGGAGCGGGGACCCCAGATACG. Full variable domain (rest looked up from reference TRBV5-1 and TRBJ2-3): KAGVTQTPRYLIKTRGQQVTLSCSPISGHRSVSWYQQTPGQGLQFLFEYFSETQRNKGNFPGRFSGRQFSNSRSEMNVSTLELGDSALYLCASSLGAGAGTPDTQYFGPGTRLTVL.

A word on this clone: The read gets to within 3 residues of the CDR3 end, and the germline J gene fills in the rest. The rearrangement uses TRBV19 and TRBJ2-4, with 7 bases aligning to TRBD1. The CDR3 sequence is 15 residues long. Germline V gives CDR1 LNHDA, CDR2 SQIVND (reference sequence). The covered CDR3 bases are TGTGCCAGCCGGAAGACCGGGACAGATAACTATGGT. This codes for CASRKTGTDNYG. The whole CDR3 is CASRKTGTDNYGQYF.

In regard to this clone: The sequenced fragment ends 3 residues before the CDR3 boundary, so the rest is inferred from the germline J gene. The chain employs TRBV29-1 and TRBJ2-7; 8 bases match TRBD1. V trimming: 5 bases; J trimming: 0 bases; junction bases outside the gene matches: 6. This CDR3 has 14 residues. CDR1 is SQVTM, CDR2 ANQGSEA, per germline. CDR3 loop: CSVSTGQASYEQYF. The DNA read from the CDR3 is TGCAGCGTTTCTACGGGACAGGCCTCCTACGAG.

With regard to this clone: The CDR3 is cut off 3 residues early in the read; its end comes from the germline J gene. The rearrangement links TRBV30 to TRBJ1-1, with D perhaps TRBD1 (6 bases). The CDR3 has 14 amino acids. From germline, CDR1 is GTSNPN and CDR2 SVGIG (reference sequence). The CDR3 protein is CAWSGRDISFQAFF. The DNA read from the CDR3 is TGTGCCTGGAGTGGCCGGGACATCTCTTTTCAA.

Regarding this clone: The read is 3 residues too short to cover the CDR3 end, so that end is filled in from the germline J gene. The chain carries TRBV7-9 and TRBJ1-2; possible D gene TRBD1, 5 bases. The CDR3 has 15 amino acids. The germline V gene has CDR1 SEHNR and CDR2 FQNEAQ (reference sequence). The sequenced CDR3 bases are TGTGCCAGCAGCTTATTGGAGGGCAGGGAGGGAGGC. Translated: CASSLLEGREGG. The CDR3 reads in full as CASSLLEGREGGYTF.

Regarding this clone: Read coverage stops 3 residues before the CDR3 terminus; the germline J gene supplies the remainder. V usage is TRBV2 and J usage is TRBJ2-3; TRBD1 matches at 9 bases. The J segment lost 4 bases and the V segment lost 3 bases, leaving 5 bases of the junction unmatched. CDR1 SNHLY and CDR2 FYNNEI come from the germline V gene. This CDR3 spans 15 amino acids. The sequenced part of the CDR3 DNA is TGTGCCAGCAGTGATGGCACAGGGGGCGCAGATACG. Translation: CASSDGTGGADT. The full CDR3 protein reads CASSDGTGGADTQYF.

Details on this clone: The CDR3 is cut off 3 residues early in the read; its end comes from the germline J gene. This chain connects TRBV11-2 to TRBJ2-3; TRBD1 might be the D (5 bases). V gave up 1 base and J gave up 6 bases, with 14 bases separating them. Germline V gene sequence: CDR1 SGHAT, CDR2 FQNNGV. The CDR3 runs 15 residues. CDR3 amino acids: CASSLVGQGEDTQYF. The covered CDR3 bases are TGTGCCAGCAGCTTAGTTGGGCAGGGCGAGGATACG.

Here the CDR3 reads CASSPPSGDESYTF. The DNA read from the CDR3 is TGTGCCAGCTCACCGCCTAGCGGTGATGAGAGC. The gene calls are TRBV18 and TRBJ1-2, with D unresolved. The CDR3 end is not reached by the read, which stops 3 residues before it; the germline J gene fills it in. In germline, CDR1 is KGHSH, CDR2 LQKENI. This CDR3 has 14 residues.

Note on this clone: The read stops 3 residues short of the end of the CDR3; the missing end is completed from the germline J gene. The J gene is TRBJ1-4, the V gene TRBV4-1, with 7 bases fitting TRBD1. Germline V gene data show CDR1 as MGHRA and CDR2 as YSYEKL. The CDR3 sequence is 16 residues long. The ends lost 3 bases at V and 4 bases at J; junction bases unmatched: 8. The CDR3 loop reads CASSQVRQGYNEKLFF. The CDR3 DNA, read in part, is TGCGCCAGCAGCCAGGTTAGACAGGGATATAATGAAAAA.